This T cell receptor beta chain was found in a study of T cell responses to AZD1222 COVID-19 vaccine. Study-wide results and caveats: Without day 14 samples, only post-peak T cell repertoires were studied. Dominant CD4 TCR responses targeted spike regions 160-218 and 743-854. Breadth and depth of Spike-specific TCRs rose after two AZD1222 doses.

Pooling of second doses given at about 4 or about 12 weeks was done. Trimming stripped 6 bases from V and 4 bases from J, with 13 bases between. The length of the CDR3 is 14 residues. From germline, CDR1 is MNHEY and CDR2 SVGAGI. Concerning this clone itself: The antigen is undetermined.

Generated by immunoSEQ multiplex PCR, the TCRdb table keeps only in-frame clones and is missing some. The sample has around 80,000 clones, approximately 85% seen once. This chain uses TRBV6-5 with TRBJ1-5; no definite D call. The sequence was collected from an adult who received the AZD1222 COVID-19 vaccine. This specimen consisted of peripheral blood, obtained 28 days after the second AZD1222 dose. The CDR3 DNA is TGTGCCAGCAGCAGGTCCCACAGAAATCAGCCCCAGCATTTT. Protein product: CASSRSHRNQPQHF.